A selection of T cell receptor beta chains follows, all from one sample in a study of shared clonotypes between healthy human individuals. Measured with immunoSEQ multiplex PCR; TCRdb has only the in-frame clones, and not every one. This sample has 520,000 or so clones, with 75% to 85% found just once. Material: PBMCs. Receptors originate from a woman in her thirties or forties in good health. Some clones in this sample may be carry-over from other donors' samples. Both conserved end residues are part of each CDR3. The D gene is left open where the match is weak. Only some rows state a clone size, as once, few, many or a class for expanded clones.

>TRBV19|TRBD2|TRBJ2-7|.
TGTGCCAGTAGTGCCTCGTCTAGCGGCGAGCAGTACTTC
CASSASSSGEQYF
>TRBV19|TRBD1|TRBJ1-3|.
TGTGCCAGTAGTGCCCGGGACAGGGGAGATGGAAACACCATATATTTT
CASSARDRGDGNTIYF
>TRBV11-2|TRBD1|TRBJ1-6|.
TGTGCCAGCAGCTTAGCCAGGGGGTTTTATAATTCACCCCTCCACTTT
CASSLARGFYNSPLHF
>TRBV6-5|.|TRBJ2-1|.
TGTGCCAGCAGTTACGGTTTGGGGCAGGTTTCTGGTGAGCAGTTCTTC
CASSYGLGQVSGEQFF
>TRBV10-3|.|TRBJ2-5|.
TGTGCCATCAGTGAGAGCGGTGAGACCCAGTACTTC
CAISESGETQYF
>TRBV4-1|TRBD1|TRBJ2-1|few
TGCGCCAGCAGCTGGGCCGACAGGGACAATGAGCAGTTCTTC
CASSWADRDNEQFF
>TRBV7-9|.|TRBJ2-1|.
TGTGCCAGCAGCTTAGTTAGCCTCCAACGCAATGAGCAGTTCTTC
CASSLVSLQRNEQFF
>TRBV9|TRBD2|TRBJ2-7|.
TGTGCCAGCAGCGTAGACAGCGGGAGCTACGAGCAGTACTTC
CASSVDSGSYEQYF
>TRBV7-9|TRBD1|TRBJ2-7|.
TGTGCCAGCAGCAGAGGACAGGGGGAGGTCTACGAGCAGTACTTC
CASSRGQGEVYEQYF
>TRBV13|.|TRBJ2-3|few
TGTGCCAGCAGCTTAGTTCACTTAACGGGCACAGATACGCAGTATTTT
CASSLVHLTGTDTQYF
>TRBV14|.|TRBJ1-2|.
TGTGCCAGCAGCCAAGATACGGGCAGATTTAGTGGCTACACCTTC
CASSQDTGRFSGYTF
>TRBV18|TRBD1|TRBJ1-2|.
TGTGCCAGCTCACCAAGGGGACAGTCCTATGGCTACACCTTC
CASSPRGQSYGYTF
>TRBV6-1|.|TRBJ1-5|.
TGTGCCAGCGCCCAGGGACGGTACCAGCCCCAGCATTTT
CASAQGRYQPQHF
>TRBV18|.|TRBJ2-2|.
TGTGCCAGCTCACCCCGCCCTGGGGCTTCGAACACCGGGGAGCTGTTTTTT
CASSPRPGASNTGELFF
>TRBV5-1|.|TRBJ2-7|.
TGCGCCAGCAGGCCGCCCGGGTCCCTCACGGGCGAGCAGTACTTC
CASRPPGSLTGEQYF
>TRBV19|TRBD1|TRBJ1-5|.
TGTGCCAGTAGCGGACAGGCTAAGACTAGCAATCAGCCCCAGCATTTT
CASSGQAKTSNQPQHF
>TRBV4-3|TRBD2|TRBJ2-5|.
TGCGCCAGCAGCCAAGATCTGGGGGGAGGGCCGCGGGAGACCCAGTACTTC
CASSQDLGGGPRETQYF
>TRBV9|.|TRBJ2-3|.
TGTGCCAGCAGCGGCCCTCCTCGCACAGATACGCAGTATTTT
CASSGPPRTDTQYF
>TRBV9|.|TRBJ2-7|.
TGTGCCAGCAGCGCCTCCACAGACACCTACGAGCAGTACTTC
CASSASTDTYEQYF
>TRBV29-1|.|TRBJ2-2|.
TGCAGCGCCCATTCGGGGTCCGGGGAGCTGTTTTTT
CSAHSGSGELFF
>TRBV27|TRBD2|TRBJ2-2|few
TGTGCCAGCAGTTTATTTAGCGGGACGGACACCGGGGAGCTGTTTTTT
CASSLFSGTDTGELFF
>TRBV6-1|.|TRBJ1-1|.
TGTGCCAGCAGTGAAGCGCAAGGTACTGAAGCTTTCTTT
CASSEAQGTEAFF
>TRBV7-2|TRBD2|TRBJ2-3|.
TGTGCCAGCAGCTTACGTCTAGCGGGAAGCCCAGATACGCAGTATTTT
CASSLRLAGSPDTQYF
>TRBV20-1|.|TRBJ1-2|many
TGCAGTGCTAGCGACAGGTTAGGCTACACCTTC
CSASDRLGYTF
>TRBV9|.|TRBJ2-7|.
TGTGCCAGCAGCGCCTCCCCGGGCGGCCGGACCCCGAGGCAGTACTTC
CASSASPGGRTPRQYF
>TRBV30|.|TRBJ1-1|once
TGTGCCTGGAGCTCAGGGGTCCTAGGGGTTTTT
CAWSSGVLGVF
>TRBV12-5|TRBD2|TRBJ2-2|few
TGTGCTAGTGGTGGCGGGGGTTCGACCGGGGAGCTGTTTTTT
CASGGGGSTGELFF
>TRBV7-2|.|TRBJ2-3|few
TGTGCCAGCAGCCCGACCCCGGGGGCGGCGCAGTATTTT
CASSPTPGAAQYF
>TRBV7-9|.|TRBJ2-2|.
TGTGCCAGCAGCTTAGAGGGGCGTGAAAGGGAGCTGTTTTTT
CASSLEGRERELFF
>TRBV5-6|TRBD2|TRBJ2-7|.
TGTGCCAGCAGCTATTCCCTGCTAGCGGGAGGGGGCGAGCAGTACTTC
CASSYSLLAGGGEQYF
>TRBV14|.|TRBJ1-3|.
TGTGCCAGCAGCCTGACAGGAGACTCTGGAAACACCATATATTTT
CASSLTGDSGNTIYF
>TRBV18|.|TRBJ2-7|.
TGTGCCAGCTCACTCACACCCCCAGGGTTGGTCGAGCAGTACTTC
CASSLTPPGLVEQYF
>TRBV27|.|TRBJ1-2|.
TGTGCCAGCAGTTTATCTGGGATGGGGGGCTACACCTTC
CASSLSGMGGYTF
>TRBV7-2|TRBD2|TRBJ2-7|.
TGTGCCAGCAGCCTCCAGACTAGCGGGAGGTACTTC
CASSLQTSGRYF
>TRBV15|.|TRBJ1-2|few
TGTGCCACCAGCAGAGATCGTGGCGAAAAGGTGCGTGGCTACACCTTC
CATSRDRGEKVRGYTF
>TRBV14|TRBD2|TRBJ2-7|.
TGTGCCAGCAGCTCTAGCGGGGGGACCTACGAGCAGTACTTC
CASSSSGGTYEQYF
>TRBV7-9|.|TRBJ1-1|once
TGTGCCAGCAGCCCCGGGGGGGTTGGGACTGAAGCTTTCTTT
CASSPGGVGTEAFF
>TRBV2|.|TRBJ2-7|.
TGTGCCAGCAGTGGGGGGCGAGACGAGCAGTACTTC
CASSGGRDEQYF
>TRBV18|TRBD1|TRBJ1-2|.
TGTGCCAGCTCAACCCGGGACAGCTATGGCTACACCTTC
CASSTRDSYGYTF
>TRBV6-1|.|TRBJ2-7|.
TGTGCCAGCAGCCCGAAGAGGAGCTCCTACGAGCAGTACTTC
CASSPKRSSYEQYF
>TRBV9|.|TRBJ2-3|many
TGTGCCAGCAGCGTAATGTCGGGAGAGAACACAGATACGCAGTATTTT
CASSVMSGENTDTQYF
>TRBV30|.|TRBJ1-3|once
TGTGCCTGGAGGGGGGACTCACACTCTGGAAACACCATATATTTT
CAWRGDSHSGNTIYF